The 26 T cell receptor beta chains below come from one sample, sequenced in a study of brain T cells in children with intractable seizures. The protocol was immunoSEQ multiplex PCR, while the TCRdb copy is restricted to in-frame clones and leaves out a portion. The sample gives fewer than 80,000 clones, roughly 95% of which show up once; approximately 0.37% is in the top ten. The specimen comprised peripheral blood, sampled at surgery. These receptors were collected from a boy less than two years old with focal cortical dysplasia and intractable seizures.

The chain combines TRBV19 with TRBJ1-2, with D hard to call. Germline CDR1 LNHDA, CDR2 SQIVND (reference sequence). The CDR3 consists of 11 residues. Trimming cost V 7 bases and J 8 bases, with 11 bases left between them. This CDR3 is CASTDLRGYTF. For the CDR3, the DNA is TGTGCCAGTACCGACTTGCGGGGCTACACCTTC.

This sequence joins TRBV27 and TRBJ2-2; D is perhaps TRBD1 (5 bases). From germline, CDR1 is MNHEY and CDR2 SMNVEV (reference sequence). The V end lost 3 bases, the J end lost 1 base, and 9 bases lay between the germline ends. The length of the CDR3 is 15 residues. The CDR3 sequence is CASSFSGQNTGELFF. The CDR3 DNA follows: TGTGCCAGCAGTTTTTCCGGACAGAACACCGGGGAGCTGTTTTTT.

This rearrangement joins TRBV6-1 to TRBJ2-1, with D maybe TRBD2 (7 bases). This CDR3 region has 16 residues. Trimming shortened V by 2 bases and J by 10 bases, and 21 bases separated the two germline ends. Germline loops: CDR1 MNHNS, CDR2 SASEGT. CDR3 sequence: CASSEPPREGEKEQFF. The CDR3 coding sequence is TGTGCCAGCAGTGAACCTCCTAGGGAGGGGGAGAAGGAGCAGTTCTTC.

CDR3 nucleotide sequence: TGTGCCAGCAGTGGATCATCCGGGGGCGATCAGCCCCAGCATTTT. It codes for CASSGSSGGDQPQHF. This chain joins TRBV2 and TRBJ1-5; a weak D match, TRBD1 (6 bases). Trimming took 4 bases from V and 5 from J, leaving 15 bases between them. Germline V gene sequence: CDR1 SNHLY, CDR2 FYNNEI. The CDR3 has 15 amino acids.

The chain has TRBV12-5 and TRBJ2-2; D remains unclear. V was clipped by 0 bases and J by 3 bases, with 11 bases between them. From germline, CDR1 is LGHNT and CDR2 FRNRAP. The CDR3 is 16 residues long. The CDR3 protein is CASGLVRWPYTGELFF. The DNA of the CDR3 is TGTGCTAGTGGTTTGGTACGGTGGCCCTACACCGGGGAGCTGTTTTTT.

The rearrangement links TRBV7-9 to TRBJ1-1; no clear D. The CDR3 loop spans 13 amino acids. Between the trimmed V and J ends, which lost 5 bases and 5 bases, there was a span of 12 bases. Germline CDR1 and CDR2: SEHNR and FQNEAQ (reference sequence). The DNA of the CDR3 is TGTGCCAGCAGCGCGGACGGAATGACTGAAGCTTTCTTT. It yields the protein CASSADGMTEAFF.

V is TRBV7-9 and J is TRBJ1-3; TRBD1 might be the D (5 bases). There are 17 residues in the CDR3. Germline CDR1 is SEHNR and CDR2 is FQNEAQ (reference sequence). Trimming cost V 1 base and J 0 bases, with 13 bases left between them. The CDR3 DNA sequence: TGTGCCAGCAGCTTAGGGGGACTGGGTCTCTCTGGAAACACCATATATTTT. Amino acids: CASSLGGLGLSGNTIYF. The whole variable domain, remainder taken from reference TRBV7-9 and TRBJ1-3, is DTGVSQNPRHKITKRGQNVTFRCDPISEHNRLYWYRQTLGQGPEFLTYFQNEAQLEKSRLLSDRFSAERPKGSFSTLEIQRTEQGDSAMYLCASSLGGLGLSGNTIYFGEGSWLTVV.

Details on this clone: Sequence at one end of the junction differs from germline and may be a read error. The chain employs TRBV2 and TRBJ2-2, with 7 bases fitting TRBD1. Germline CDR1 and CDR2: SNHLY and FYNNEI. The CDR3 has 14 amino acids. The CDR3 sequence: CASSGQANTGELFF. The CDR3 region has the DNA TGTGCCAGTAGTGGACAGGCGAACACCGGGGAGCTGTTTTTT.

The chain couples TRBV7-2 to TRBJ2-7; 7 bases line up with TRBD2. Per the germline V gene, CDR1 is SGHTA and CDR2 is FQGNSA. The CDR3 is 17 amino acids. With V trimmed by 1 base and J by 4 bases, 13 bases remained unmatched. The DNA for the CDR3 is TGTGCCAGCAGCTTAGTTCCGGCGGGAGCTCTCTCGTACGAGCAGTACTTC. Its protein is CASSLVPAGALSYEQYF. The variable domain in full, completed from reference TRBV7-2 and TRBJ2-7, reads GAGVSQSPSNKVTEKGKDVELRCDPISGHTALYWYRQSLGQGLEFLIYFQGNSAPDKSGLPSDRFSAERTGGSVSTLTIQRTQQEDSAVYLCASSLVPAGALSYEQYFGPGTRLTVT.

The chain joins TRBV5-1 to TRBJ2-7, with D possibly being TRBD2 (5 bases). CDR1 and CDR2 (germline): SGHRS, YFSETQ. The CDR3 sequence is 14 residues long. Trimming took 0 bases from V and 3 from J, leaving 10 bases between them. CDR3 coding DNA: TGCGCCAGCAGCTTGGGAGGGCGGAACTACGAGCAGTACTTC. Translating it yields CASSLGGRNYEQYF. Full variable domain (outside the CDR3, taken from reference TRBV5-1 and TRBJ2-7): KAGVTQTPRYLIKTRGQQVTLSCSPISGHRSVSWYQQTPGQGLQFLFEYFSETQRNKGNFPGRFSGRQFSNSRSEMNVSTLELGDSALYLCASSLGGRNYEQYFGPGTRLTVT.

This clone was recorded only once. The V call is TRBV2, the J call TRBJ2-5, with unresolved D. Germline V gives CDR1 SNHLY, CDR2 FYNNEI. Trimming pared 4 bases from V and 0 bases from J, leaving 6 bases between. CDR3 length: 13 residues. Here the CDR3 DNA reads TGTGCCAGCAGTGCTAGGTACCAAGAGACCCAGTACTTC. It encodes CASSARYQETQYF.

The chain combines TRBV28 with TRBJ1-3; 7 bases line up with TRBD1. The J segment lost 0 bases and the V segment lost 5 bases, leaving 10 bases of the junction unmatched. CDR3 length equals 17 residues. Per germline, CDR1 MDHEN and CDR2 SYDVKM. The CDR3 DNA is TGTGCCAGCAGTCATAGACGACAGGGTTTCTCTGGAAACACCATATATTTT. This encodes CASSHRRQGFSGNTIYF.

The rearrangement uses TRBV19 and TRBJ1-1, with D possibly matching TRBD1 (6 bases). Germline V gene lookup returns CDR1 LNHDA and CDR2 SQIVND (reference sequence). V dropped 7 bases and J dropped 6 bases, with 9 bases sitting between them. This CDR3 has 11 amino acids. The CDR3 nucleotides read TGTGCCAGTACTGGGGGGCCTGAAGCTTTCTTT. It yields the protein CASTGGPEAFF.

This sequence joins TRBV5-6 and TRBJ2-7; 7 positions match TRBD1. The CDR3 sequence is 15 residues long. Germline V CDR1 and CDR2: SGHDT, YYEEEE. V shed 2 bases, J shed 2 bases, and the junction held 7 bases outside the gene matches. CDR3 DNA: TGTGCCAGCAGCTTCTGGGACAGCAGGGCCTACGAGCAGTACTTC. The encoded protein is CASSFWDSRAYEQYF.

The V call is TRBV9, the J call TRBJ1-2, with D unclear. The CDR3 length is 14 residues. V dropped 3 bases and J dropped 0 bases, with 9 bases sitting between them. Germline CDR1 SGDLS, CDR2 YYNGEE. The CDR3 bases are TGTGCCAGCAGCGGCCTGACTTCTAACTATGGCTACACCTTC. It is translated as CASSGLTSNYGYTF.

This clone was recorded only once. The V and J genes are TRBV5-8 and TRBJ1-1, with a tentative D call TRBD1 (6 bases). The CDR3 contains 15 residues. The V end lost 10 bases, the J end lost 4 bases, and 23 bases lay between the germline ends. Germline V gene data show CDR1 as SGHTS and CDR2 as YDEGEE. The CDR3 nucleotides read TGTGCCTCACGCTCTAGCGGGGGGCGGGTCACTGAAGCTTTCTTT. Its translation is CASRSSGGRVTEAFF.

The table lists this clone with a count of one. In DNA, the CDR3 is TGTGCCAGCTCACCGGCGGGAGCAGGAGAGCAGTACTTC. It is translated as CASSPAGAGEQYF. J is TRBJ2-7 and V is TRBV18, with TRBD2 matching over 7 bases. The CDR3 has 13 residues. Looked up from germline, CDR1 is KGHSH and CDR2 is LQKENI. V gave up 3 bases and J gave up 7 bases; unmatched junction bases: 6.

The chain recombines TRBV19 with TRBJ1-5, with 9 bases lining up with TRBD1. Trimming at V came to 6 bases and at J to 5 bases, leaving 8 bases not matched to a gene. Germline values: CDR1 LNHDA, CDR2 SQIVND (reference sequence). The CDR3 spans 15 residues. CDR3 in amino acids: CASRKTGTGYQPQHF. The CDR3 coding sequence is TGTGCCAGTAGGAAGACCGGGACAGGGTATCAGCCCCAGCATTTT.

The chain carries TRBV10-3 and TRBJ2-7; tentatively, D is TRBD1 (5 bases). This CDR3 is built from 12 residues. The germline V gene encodes CDR1 ENHRY and CDR2 SYGVKD. Trimming left V 6 bases short and J 4 bases short, with 10 bases between. The CDR3 DNA reads as TGTGCCATCAGCCCTGACAGTTACGAGCAGTACTTC. It translates to CAISPDSYEQYF.

In this sample, this clone turned up once. This chain connects TRBV4-1 to TRBJ2-5, with 10 bases aligning to TRBD2. The CDR3 consists of 17 residues. In germline, CDR1 is MGHRA, CDR2 YSYEKL. V shed 4 bases, J shed 7 bases, and the junction held 15 bases outside the gene matches. As DNA, the CDR3 is TGCGCCAGCAGCCTCACCCAACAAGCGGGGGGGCGGGGGACCCAGTACTTC. Protein: CASSLTQQAGGRGTQYF.

The V gene is TRBV2, the J gene TRBJ2-3, with TRBD1 matching 7 bases. Trimming at V came to 6 bases and at J to 7 bases, leaving 19 bases not matched to a gene. CDR3 length: 17 amino acids. CDR1 and CDR2 (germline): SNHLY, FYNNEI. CDR3 coding DNA: TGTGCCAGCAGGGAGGCTTCGACAGGGTGGGTGGATAATACGCAGTATTTT. This translates into CASREASTGWVDNTQYF.

The J gene is TRBJ2-7, the V gene TRBV4-2; 8 bases map to TRBD1. CDR3 length: 15 residues. V was pared by 4 bases and J by 7 bases, with 12 bases of the junction left unmatched. CDR1 and CDR2 (germline): LGHNA, YNFKEQ. The CDR3 nucleotides are TGTGCCAGCAGCCTTGGACAGGGTACTTCATTGGAGCAGTACTTC. Translating it yields CASSLGQGTSLEQYF.

A note on this clone: Other DNA sequences within the sample encode an identical CDR3. The CDR3 DNA reads TGCAGTGCTAGCACAGATACGCAGTATTTT. Its translation is CSASTDTQYF. The rearrangement uses TRBV20-1 and TRBJ2-3, with D hard to call. Germline assignment: CDR1 DFQATT and CDR2 SNEGSKA (reference sequence). There are 10 residues in the CDR3. The V end was cut by 3 bases, the J end by 2 bases, with 0 bases between.

V is TRBV4-1 and J is TRBJ1-6, with D tentatively TRBD1 (5 bases). This CDR3 is built from 15 residues. Germline CDR1 is MGHRA and CDR2 is YSYEKL. V was pared by 0 bases and J by 10 bases, with 13 bases between. CDR3 protein: CASSQDRAGKSPLHF. In DNA form, the CDR3 reads TGCGCCAGCAGCCAAGATCGGGCAGGGAAGTCACCCCTCCACTTT.

The chain recombines TRBV6-4 with TRBJ1-6; tentative D call: TRBD1 (5 bases). The V gene lost 2 bases and the J gene lost 8 bases, with 13 bases spanning the gap. This CDR3 is 15 amino acids long. CDR1 and CDR2 (germline): MRHNA, SNTAGT. For the CDR3, the DNA is TGTGCCAGCAGTGACCTTCCCAGGGAGGATTCACCCCTCCACTTT. Amino acids: CASSDLPREDSPLHF.

The genes are TRBV27 and TRBJ2-3; D call uncertain. The CDR3 loop spans 15 amino acids. V was trimmed by 4 bases and J by 6 bases, leaving 17 bases between them. Germline-derived CDR1 and CDR2 are MNHEY and SMNVEV (reference sequence). The CDR3 DNA reads TGTGCCAGCAGTTCCTCCCCCTCCTTGGGGGATACGCAGTATTTT. This sequence encodes CASSSSPSLGDTQYF.